Presented here are 4 T cell receptor beta chains from one specimen sequenced in a study of blood T cell repertoires in COVID-19. Sequencing was performed with immunoSEQ multiplex PCR; in TCRdb, only in-frame clones are kept and a portion is missing. Here the sample spans about 400,000 clones, approximately 90% being singletons. What was sequenced was peripheral blood. All receptors derive from a woman under 40 with acute or convalescent COVID-19.

The chain links TRBV2 to TRBJ1-2; D ambiguous. Germline values: CDR1 SNHLY, CDR2 FYNNEI. This CDR3 has 10 residues. With 11 bases removed from V and 7 bases from J, the gap between germline ends came to 11 bases. The CDR3 spells CAQYEGGYTF. The CDR3 DNA sequence: TGTGCCCAGTATGAGGGTGGCTACACCTTC.

This clone showed up just once. The chain couples TRBV27 to TRBJ2-3, with D tentatively TRBD1 (8 bases). Germline CDR1 MNHEY, CDR2 SMNVEV (reference sequence). V was cut by 5 bases and J by 3 bases, with 21 bases left in between. CDR3 length: 17 amino acids. The CDR3 here is CASSTRTGRVRTDTQYF. The CDR3 nucleotides read TGTGCCAGCAGTACGAGGACAGGGAGGGTTCGTACAGATACGCAGTATTTT.

The CDR3 DNA reads as TGTGCCAGCAGCTTAAGCAGGCGACACGTTCAAGAGACCCAGTACTTC. Translating gives CASSLSRRHVQETQYF. V and J are TRBV11-2 and TRBJ2-5, with unresolved D. The CDR3 is made up of 16 amino acids. The germline V gene has CDR1 SGHAT and CDR2 FQNNGV. V was cut by 2 bases and J by 2 bases, with 15 bases left in between. Full variable domain (missing parts from reference TRBV11-2 and TRBJ2-5): EAGVAQSPRYKIIEKRQSVAFWCNPISGHATLYWYQQILGQGPKLLIQFQNNGVVDDSQLPKDRFSAERLKGVDSTLKIQPAKLEDSAVYLCASSLSRRHVQETQYFGPGTRLLVL.

The chain's CDR3 is CASSPPTGALPEAFF. The CDR3 DNA is TGTGCCAGCAGCCCCCCGACAGGGGCCCTACCTGAAGCTTTCTTT. The chain recombines TRBV9 with TRBJ1-1; 8 bases match TRBD1. V shed 4 bases, J shed 6 bases, and the junction held 11 bases outside the gene matches. CDR3 length equals 15 residues. Looked up from germline, CDR1 is SGDLS and CDR2 is YYNGEE.